A selection of T cell receptor beta chains follows, all from one sample in a study of vaccination and CD4 T cells after COVID-19. Antigens of these TCRs are unknown. One entry per CDR3 protein results from TCRdb running MiXCR on the PCR reads. This table has several thousand distinct CDR3 sequences, less than 70% appearing once. This specimen was cultured CD4+ T cells from blood, taken after SARS-CoV-2 vaccination. Every receptor here comes from a human donor with COVID-19. Each CDR3 is given with its conserved first and last residue. D genes are given only for firm matches. Where a row states a size, it is once, few, many or the class of an expanded clone; other rows omit it.

DNA	CDR3	size	V	J	D
TGTGCCAGCAGCGATCGCATCCCAGAGACCCAGTACTTC	CASSDRIPETQYF	.	TRBV5-4	TRBJ2-5	.
TGTGCCAGCAGTGAGACAGGGACCATAATGAACACTGAAGCTTTCTTT	CASSETGTIMNTEAFF	.	TRBV25-1	TRBJ1-1	TRBD1
TGCGCCAGCAGCTTACAGGGGATCTCTGAAGCTTTCTTT	CASSLQGISEAFF	.	TRBV5-1	TRBJ1-1	TRBD1
TGTGCCAGCAGCTACGACAGGAGTCAGCCCCAGCATTTT	CASSYDRSQPQHF	few	TRBV7-2	TRBJ1-5	.
TGTGCCAGCAGCTTGGTTCAGGGCAGGTTCTCCGTGGAGACCCAGTACTTC	CASSLVQGRFSVETQYF	few	TRBV5-5	TRBJ2-5	.
TGTGCCAGCAGCGCGCAAGGTCGGGACAGCGATTACGAGCAGTACTTC	CASSAQGRDSDYEQYF	.	TRBV21-1	TRBJ2-7	.
TGTGCCAGCGGATTCAGTGACACCTACGAGCAGTACTTC	CASGFSDTYEQYF	once	TRBV6-2/TRBV6-3	TRBJ2-7	.
TGTGCCAGCGCCGTCGATAGGGGGCAAGAGACCCAGTACTTC	CASAVDRGQETQYF	.	TRBV27	TRBJ2-5	.
TGTGCCAGTAGTATTCTGGGCAATCAGCCCCAGCATTTT	CASSILGNQPQHF	.	TRBV19	TRBJ1-5	.
TGCAGTGCTACCTCCCACGAGGCACTAGCCAAAAACATTCAGTACTTC	CSATSHEALAKNIQYF	.	TRBV20-1	TRBJ2-4	.
TGTGCCAGCAGCTTAAGCAGGGGGCAGGATACGCAGTATTTT	CASSLSRGQDTQYF	.	TRBV7-9	TRBJ2-3	TRBD1
TGTGCCAGCAGCTTAAGGACCCTTACCTACGAGCAGTACTTC	CASSLRTLTYEQYF	.	TRBV5-4	TRBJ2-7	.
TGTGCCAGCACCACGGCGAGACAGGGATTCGAGCAGTACTTC	CASTTARQGFEQYF	.	TRBV28	TRBJ2-7	TRBD1
TGTGCCAGCAGCTTTCGGGGTTGGGAGGACACTGAAGCTTTCTTT	CASSFRGWEDTEAFF	.	TRBV7-9	TRBJ1-1	.
TGCAGTGCTCAGTCTCTAAGACTAGCGGGGAGCAATGAGCAGTTCTTC	CSAQSLRLAGSNEQFF	.	TRBV20-1	TRBJ2-1	TRBD2
TGCAGTGCTGACCAAGGTTTGGGGGGGGATCAGCCCCAGCATTTT	CSADQGLGGDQPQHF	.	TRBV20-1	TRBJ1-5	.
TGTGCCAGCAGTCCCATTGACAGGGCCTGGGGCTATGGCTACACCTTC	CASSPIDRAWGYGYTF	few	TRBV28	TRBJ1-2	TRBD1
TGTGCCATCGGGCAGGGCACTGAAGCTTTCTTT	CAIGQGTEAFF	.	TRBV6-1	TRBJ1-1	.
TGCAGTGCTAGAGATTCAAGGAGGACAGGGTATGGAAACACCATATATTTT	CSARDSRRTGYGNTIYF	few	TRBV20-1	TRBJ1-3	TRBD1
TGTGCCACCACAACAGGAAATGGCTACACCTTC	CATTTGNGYTF	.	TRBV10-3	TRBJ1-2	.
TGTGCCAGCGCTGCAGGGAATCAGCCCCAGCATTTT	CASAAGNQPQHF	.	TRBV6-1	TRBJ1-5	.
TGTGCCAGTAGTACCCACTCACAGGGTTCCGGGGAGCTGTTTTTT	CASSTHSQGSGELFF	.	TRBV19	TRBJ2-2	.
TGTGCCAGCAGTGAAGGGTTAAGCAATCAGCCCCAGCATTTT	CASSEGLSNQPQHF	medium-sized	TRBV6-1	TRBJ1-5	.
TGTGCCACGCAGAAGTGGGGGGGCAAAGAGACCCAGTACTTC	CATQKWGGKETQYF	.	TRBV19	TRBJ2-5	.
TGTGCCAGCAGTTGGACCTATAAGGATACGCAGTATTTT	CASSWTYKDTQYF	few	TRBV27	TRBJ2-3	.
TGCAGTGCCCGGCCGGGACACCAAGAGACCCAGTACTTC	CSARPGHQETQYF	.	TRBV20-1	TRBJ2-5	.
TGTGCCAGTACCCCCAGGGATTATAATTCACCCCTCCACTTT	CASTPRDYNSPLHF	large	TRBV19	TRBJ1-6	.
TGTGCCAGCAGTTACCCACAAAGCCCTGAAGCTTTCTTT	CASSYPQSPEAFF	once	TRBV6-5	TRBJ1-1	.
TGTGCCAGCAGCAATCCCTGGACAGGGGCTGAGACCCAGTACTTC	CASSNPWTGAETQYF	.	TRBV7-6	TRBJ2-5	TRBD1
TGCAGTGTCAGGGACGTTTCCCGCTACAATGAGCAGTTCTTC	CSVRDVSRYNEQFF	few	TRBV20-1	TRBJ2-1	.
TGCAGTGCTAGAGTGACAGGATCCTATAATTCACCCCTCCACTTT	CSARVTGSYNSPLHF	.	TRBV20-1	TRBJ1-6	.
TGTGCCAGCAGGCCCGGACTAGTCTACAATGAGCAGTTCTTC	CASRPGLVYNEQFF	.	TRBV7-2	TRBJ2-1	TRBD2
TGTGCCAGCATTAGGGACAGGGTCTTGTACGAGCAGTACTTC	CASIRDRVLYEQYF	.	TRBV6-1	TRBJ2-7	TRBD1
TGTGCCAGCAGCTTAGCTAGGCGGGGGGGCTCCGGGACCCAGTACTTC	CASSLARRGGSGTQYF	few	TRBV7-2	TRBJ2-5	TRBD2
TGTGCCAGCAGCAAGACAATCACGAACACCGGGGAGCTGTTTTTT	CASSKTITNTGELFF	few	TRBV6-1	TRBJ2-2	.
TGTGCCAGCAGCTTCCTTGGGGGACAGCGACTCACTGAAGCTTTCTTT	CASSFLGGQRLTEAFF	.	TRBV7-8	TRBJ1-1	TRBD1
TGTGCCAGCAGCTTAACGCAGGGGAATGGCTACACCTTC	CASSLTQGNGYTF	.	TRBV7-3	TRBJ1-2	.
TGTGCCAGCAGTTTATACGACGGAAACACCATATATTTT	CASSLYDGNTIYF	.	TRBV12-3/TRBV12-4	TRBJ1-3	.
TGCAGTGCTAGTTCGGGGAAGGCGTCAGAGACCCAGTACTTC	CSASSGKASETQYF	.	TRBV20-1	TRBJ2-5	.
TGCAGTGCTTCGGGGCCTGGTTCACCCCTCCACTTT	CSASGPGSPLHF	.	TRBV20-1	TRBJ1-6	.
TGTGCCTGGGCCCTCCCCTACGAGCAGTACTTC	CAWALPYEQYF	.	TRBV30	TRBJ2-7	.
TGTGCCAGCAGTTACTCGACCCCCTGGGGACAGTTCTTC	CASSYSTPWGQFF	.	TRBV6-5	TRBJ2-1	.
TGTGCCACCAGTGAGTCAGGGGCGGGAGATACGCAGTATTTT	CATSESGAGDTQYF	.	TRBV24-1	TRBJ2-3	.
TGCAGTGCTTCCGGGACAGGGTTTGGACAGCCCCAGCATTTT	CSASGTGFGQPQHF	few	TRBV20-1	TRBJ1-5	TRBD1
TGTGCCAGTGCCGGGACTAGCGGGGGAACCTTGAGCTCCTACGAGCAGTACTTC	CASAGTSGGTLSSYEQYF	.	TRBV6-1	TRBJ2-7	TRBD2
TGTGCCAGTAGTATTCTAGCGGGGGGGCCTCGGGAGACCCAGTACTTC	CASSILAGGPRETQYF	.	TRBV19	TRBJ2-5	TRBD2
TGTGCCATCTCGATACAGGCGGGTTCGACAGATACGCAGTATTTT	CAISIQAGSTDTQYF	once	TRBV15	TRBJ2-3	.
TGTGCCAGCAGTTACAGAGATCAGCCCCAGCATTTT	CASSYRDQPQHF	medium-sized	TRBV6-2/TRBV6-3	TRBJ1-5	.
TGTGCCAGCAGTTTAACTAGCGGGGGGAGAGAGACCCAGTACTTC	CASSLTSGGRETQYF	.	TRBV28	TRBJ2-5	TRBD2
TGTGCCAGCAGCTTAAGAGGGACAGACGGCTCACCCCTCCACTTT	CASSLRGTDGSPLHF	.	TRBV7-3	TRBJ1-6	TRBD1
TGTGCCACCAGCAGAGAGGGGGGAGTAGAGCAGCCCCAGCATTTT	CATSREGGVEQPQHF	few	TRBV15	TRBJ1-5	.
TGTGCCAGTAAAATGCGCGACAGGAACACTGAAGCTTTCTTT	CASKMRDRNTEAFF	.	TRBV19	TRBJ1-1	.
TGCAGTGCTTCCGGGACTAGCGGGGGTACCCACGAGCAGTACTTC	CSASGTSGGTHEQYF	few	TRBV20-1	TRBJ2-7	TRBD2
TGCGCCAGCAGCCAGCTAAGAGGGGTAGGGCCGCAGCTAGGCTACACCTTC	CASSQLRGVGPQLGYTF	.	TRBV4-3	TRBJ1-2	.
TGCAGTGCTAGAGGCCAGGGGACGAACACCGGGGAGCTGTTTTTT	CSARGQGTNTGELFF	.	TRBV20-1	TRBJ2-2	.